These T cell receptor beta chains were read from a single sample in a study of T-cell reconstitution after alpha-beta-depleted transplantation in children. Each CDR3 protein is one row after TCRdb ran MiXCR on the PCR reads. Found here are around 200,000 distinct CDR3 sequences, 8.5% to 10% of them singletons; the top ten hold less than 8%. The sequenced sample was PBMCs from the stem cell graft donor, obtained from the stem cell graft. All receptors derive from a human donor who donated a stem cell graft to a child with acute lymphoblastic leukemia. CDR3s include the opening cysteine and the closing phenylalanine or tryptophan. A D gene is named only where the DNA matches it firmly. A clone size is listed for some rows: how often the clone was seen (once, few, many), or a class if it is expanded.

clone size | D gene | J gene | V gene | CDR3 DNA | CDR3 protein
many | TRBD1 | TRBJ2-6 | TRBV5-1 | TGCGCCAGCAGCCTAGGGACAGGGGATATTTTACTTGCTGGGGCCAACGTCCTGACTTTC | CASSLGTGDILLAGANVLTF
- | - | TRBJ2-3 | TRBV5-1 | TGCGCCAGCAGCTTGGCTTCGTCGGGTACTACAGATACGCAGTATTTT | CASSLASSGTTDTQYF
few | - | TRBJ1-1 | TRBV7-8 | TGTGCCAGCAGCTTAGCTAGGTGGGGCGAGGGCACTGAAGCTTTCTTT | CASSLARWGEGTEAFF
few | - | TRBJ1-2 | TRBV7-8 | TGTGCCAGCACCGTCGGTTATGGCTACACCTTC | CASTVGYGYTF
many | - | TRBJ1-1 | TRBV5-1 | TGCGCCAGCAGCTTTGACACCGACACTGAAGCTTTCTTT | CASSFDTDTEAFF
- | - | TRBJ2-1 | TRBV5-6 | TGTGCCAGCAGCTTGTGGGGGGCCGATCTTTACAATGAGCAGTTCTTC | CASSLWGADLYNEQFF
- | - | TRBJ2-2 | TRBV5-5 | TGTGCCAGCAGCTTGTTCCCAGGAGCGAACACCGGGGAGCTGTTTTTT | CASSLFPGANTGELFF
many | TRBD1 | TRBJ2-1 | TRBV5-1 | TGCGCCAGCAGCTTGTGGGACAGGGATGTCAATGAGCAGTTCTTC | CASSLWDRDVNEQFF
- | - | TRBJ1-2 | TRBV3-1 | TGTGCCAGCAGCCAAGATGTTCGCAACCGCTATGGCTACACCTTC | CASSQDVRNRYGYTF
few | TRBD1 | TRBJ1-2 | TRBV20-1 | TGCAGTGCTACAGGGGGCAGCTATGGCTACACCTTC | CSATGGSYGYTF
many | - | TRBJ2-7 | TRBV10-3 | TGTGCCATCAGTGAGTCGGACAACTCCTACGAGCAGTACTTC | CAISESDNSYEQYF
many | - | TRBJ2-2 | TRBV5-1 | TGCGCCAGCAGCCTAGCCCAAGACACCGGGGAGCTGTTTTTT | CASSLAQDTGELFF
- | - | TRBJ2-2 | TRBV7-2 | TGTGCCAGCAGCCGCCTAGGGCGAACCACCGGGGAGCTGTTTTTT | CASSRLGRTTGELFF
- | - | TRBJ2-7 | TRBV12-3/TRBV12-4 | TGTGCCAGCAGTTTAGGTGGGGGGAAACTCTACGAGCAGTACTTC | CASSLGGGKLYEQYF
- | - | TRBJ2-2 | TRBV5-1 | TGCGCCAGCAGCCCATTACAGGGGAACACCGGGGAGCTGTTTTTT | CASSPLQGNTGELFF
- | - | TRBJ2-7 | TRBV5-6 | TGTGCCAGCAGCGTTACAGGGTACTACGAGCAGTACTTC | CASSVTGYYEQYF